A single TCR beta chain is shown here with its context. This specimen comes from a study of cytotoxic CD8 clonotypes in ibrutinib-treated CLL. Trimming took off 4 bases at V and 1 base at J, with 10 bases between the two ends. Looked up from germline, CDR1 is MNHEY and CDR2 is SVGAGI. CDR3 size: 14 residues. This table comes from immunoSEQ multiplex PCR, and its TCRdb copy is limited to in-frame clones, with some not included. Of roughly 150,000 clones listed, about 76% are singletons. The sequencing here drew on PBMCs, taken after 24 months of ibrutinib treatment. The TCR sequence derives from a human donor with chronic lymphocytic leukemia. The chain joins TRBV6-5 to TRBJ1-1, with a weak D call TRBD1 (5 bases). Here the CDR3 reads CASSFGARNTEAFF. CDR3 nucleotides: TGTGCCAGCAGTTTTGGGGCCCGGAACACTGAAGCTTTCTTT.